This section outlines one T cell receptor (beta chain) sequence together with its context. The target antigen is unknown. The data were produced by immunoSEQ multiplex PCR, yet TCRdb's version contains in-frame clones alone and is incomplete. Of 1 million to 1.2 million clones in the sample, approximately 75% are singletons; the top ten hold over 0.8%. Germline V gene data show CDR1 as MDHEN and CDR2 as SYDVKM. Unmatched junction bases numbered 9, after V lost 6 bases and J lost 0 bases. This CDR3 comprises 16 residues. The sample is drawn from a study of shared clonotypes between healthy human individuals. On the study more broadly: Serving as donors were a couple of women and a few men, whose ages spanned 18 to 49. Whole-study results and caveats: Sorted-subset sequencing was shown by rarefaction to be incomplete despite large depth. It was the non-shared clonotypes that had lower generation probabilities than clonotypes shared by all four donors.

Investigators divided CD4+ cells into CD45RA+ naive and CD45RA-negative memory subsets. Source material: memory CD4+ T cells from PBMCs. Regarding subset: CD45RA-negative fraction. The sequence came from a young man in good health. Some clones in this sample may be carry-over from other donors' samples. The V and J genes are TRBV28 and TRBJ2-3; 7 bases match TRBD2. The CDR3 DNA follows: TGTGCCAGCAGCCAGACTAGCCTCTATAGCACAGATACGCAGTATTTT. Translating gives CASSQTSLYSTDTQYF.